Presented here are 18 T cell receptor beta chains from one specimen sequenced in a study of response to subunit inactivated influenza vaccine. One entry per CDR3 protein results from TCRdb running MiXCR on the RT-PCR reads. The sample gives 650,000 to 800,000 distinct CDR3 sequences, over 11% of which show up once; 6.5% to 8.5% is in the top ten. Specimen: PBMCs from blood, collected roughly 15 days before vaccination. These receptors originate from a man aged 45 to 65 who received an inactivated influenza vaccine.

This clonotype was observed at least ten times. CDR3 sequence reads: CSVETDTGELFF. In DNA form, the CDR3 reads TGCAGCGTTGAGACGGACACCGGGGAGCTGTTTTTT. The chain links TRBV29-1 to TRBJ2-2; D gene ambiguous. V was cut by 3 bases and J by 3 bases, with 5 bases left in between. The V gene's germline CDR1 is SQVTM and CDR2 ANQGSEA. This CDR3 spans 12 amino acids.

The chain has TRBV18 and TRBJ2-1; no definite D call. Germline CDR1 KGHSH, CDR2 LQKENI. The V gene lost 0 bases and the J gene lost 0 bases, with 6 bases spanning the gap. The CDR3 length is 15 residues. The CDR3, as DNA: TGTGCCAGCTCACCACCGAGGAGCTCCTACAATGAGCAGTTCTTC. Residues: CASSPPRSSYNEQFF.

This clonotype was seen ten or more times. A junction boundary mismatches the germline segment, possibly from a read error. The CDR3 sequence: CASSLRGATDTQYF. The CDR3 region has the DNA TGTGCCAGCAGTTTACGGGGGGCTACGGATACGCAGTATTTT. This chain links TRBV5-1 with TRBJ2-3, with D perhaps matching TRBD2 (7 bases). This CDR3 region has 14 residues. Per the germline V gene, CDR1 is SGHRS and CDR2 is YFSETQ.

The V call is TRBV15, the J call TRBJ2-5, with D possibly being TRBD2 (5 bases). The CDR3 runs 14 residues. From germline, CDR1 is LNHNV and CDR2 YYDKDF (reference sequence). V lost 5 bases and J lost 2, with 12 bases in between. The DNA for the CDR3 is TGTGCCACCAGCCTACTAGGTCGGCAAGAGACCCAGTACTTC. Translation gives CATSLLGRQETQYF.

This clonotype turned up a few times. The chain carries TRBV5-1 and TRBJ2-7, with 8 positions matching TRBD1. J lost 2 bases, V lost 4 bases, and 8 bases had no gene match. CDR3 length: 15 residues. CDR1 and CDR2 (germline): SGHRS, YFSETQ. The CDR3 sequence: CASSPQGAKTYEQYF. The CDR3, as DNA: TGCGCCAGCAGCCCGCAGGGGGCTAAGACCTACGAGCAGTACTTC.

Only a few counts were recorded for this clonotype. The chain employs TRBV5-1 and TRBJ2-1, with TRBD2 matching over 7 bases. The germline gives CDR1 SGHRS, CDR2 YFSETQ. This CDR3 spans 16 amino acids. V shed 0 bases, J shed 4 bases, and the junction held 7 bases outside the gene matches. The CDR3 reads CASSLAAGDPYNEQFF. CDR3 DNA: TGCGCCAGCAGCTTGGCGGCGGGGGACCCTTACAATGAGCAGTTCTTC.

The genes are TRBV7-9 and TRBJ2-3, with D possibly TRBD2 on 6 matching bases. CDR1 is SEHNR and CDR2 is FQNEAQ in the germline V gene (reference sequence). The CDR3 consists of 17 residues. Trimming shortened V by 5 bases and J by 2 bases, and 20 bases separated the two germline ends. The CDR3 DNA follows: TGTGCCAGCAGCCTAACCCTATTAGCGGCGCTCACAGATACGCAGTATTTT. Translating it yields CASSLTLLAALTDTQYF.

The chain recombines TRBV3-1 with TRBJ2-3; TRBD2 matches 10 bases. The J segment lost 2 bases and the V segment lost 4 bases, leaving 12 bases of the junction unmatched. The germline CDR1 and CDR2 sequences are LGHDT and YNNKEL (reference sequence). This CDR3 comprises 18 residues. CDR3 coding DNA: TGTGCCAGCAGCCGACATCGGAGCGGGGGGGTCGCCACAGATACGCAGTATTTT. It codes for CASSRHRSGGVATDTQYF.

The chain joins TRBV3-1 to TRBJ2-1, with 14 bases fitting TRBD2. Germline lookup yields CDR1 LGHDT and CDR2 YNNKEL (reference sequence). The ends lost 4 bases at V and 10 bases at J; junction bases unmatched: 6. The CDR3 is 15 amino acids. CDR3 sequence (DNA): TGTGCCAGCAGCCCGGGACTAGCGGGGGCTCAAGAGCAGTTCTTC. Translation: CASSPGLAGAQEQFF.

The chain recombines TRBV28 with TRBJ2-1; perhaps TRBD2 as D (5 bases). The CDR3 is 16 amino acids. Germline CDR1 reads MDHEN; CDR2 reads SYDVKM. Deletions cut 4 bases from V and 0 bases from J, with 13 bases between. The DNA for the CDR3 is TGTGCCAGCAGTTCGTCCCAGCGGAACTCCTACAATGAGCAGTTCTTC. Amino acid sequence: CASSSSQRNSYNEQFF.

V usage is TRBV5-1 and J usage is TRBJ2-7, with 9 positions matching TRBD1. Germline values: CDR1 SGHRS, CDR2 YFSETQ. V lost 1 base to trimming and J lost 6 bases; unmatched junction nucleotides: 5. The CDR3 runs 14 residues. The CDR3 bases are TGCGCCAGCAGCTTGTGGGGACAGGGTTCCGAGCAGTACTTC. Protein sequence: CASSLWGQGSEQYF.

This clonotype was seen at least ten times. This rearrangement joins TRBV20-1 to TRBJ2-7; TRBD2 is a possible D gene (6 bases). This CDR3 region has 13 residues. Germline assignment: CDR1 DFQATT and CDR2 SNEGSKA (reference sequence). V lost 3 bases and J 2 bases, leaving 11 bases between the germline ends. CDR3 in amino acids: CSASLGGTYEQYF. The CDR3 nucleotides read TGCAGTGCTAGTTTGGGCGGGACCTACGAGCAGTACTTC.

The chain combines TRBV7-2 with TRBJ1-6, with D hard to call. This CDR3 is 17 amino acids long. V dropped 0 bases and J dropped 0 bases, with 9 bases sitting between them. Germline values: CDR1 SGHTA, CDR2 FQGNSA. CDR3 amino acids: CASSLAEKSSYNSPLHF. CDR3 in DNA: TGTGCCAGCAGCTTAGCCGAGAAGAGCTCCTATAATTCACCCCTCCACTTT.

J is TRBJ2-3 and V is TRBV21-1; the table's D gene call, TRBD2, was not cross checked with the DNA. TRBV21-1 is classified as a pseudogene. CDR3 length equals 15 residues. CDR3 in amino acids: CASSKLPGRADTQYF. CDR3 bases: TGTGCCAGCAGCAAACTGCCAGGGAGGGCAGATACGCAGTATTTT.

This clonotype occurred many times. This chain joins TRBV29-1 and TRBJ2-2; 7 bases fit TRBD2. This CDR3 has 14 amino acids. Germline V gives CDR1 SQVTM, CDR2 ANQGSEA. The J segment lost 0 bases and the V segment lost 6 bases, leaving 4 bases of the junction unmatched. The CDR3 nucleotides are TGCAGCGTCGAGCGGGGTACGAACACCGGGGAGCTGTTTTTT. Its translation is CSVERGTNTGELFF.

This clonotype was recorded many times. The CDR3 sequence: CASSYIHNEQFF. The CDR3 bases are TGTGCCAGCAGTTACATCCACAATGAGCAGTTCTTC. The chain uses TRBV6-5 and TRBJ2-1; D not resolved. Germline CDR1 MNHEY, CDR2 SVGAGI. Between the trimmed V and J ends, which lost 2 bases and 5 bases, there was a span of 4 bases. CDR3 length equals 12 residues.

On this clonotype: Germline is not matched at one junction end, which may reflect a read error. The chain combines TRBV10-3 with TRBJ2-1; 12 nucleotides align to TRBD2. The CDR3 is made up of 17 amino acids. Per the germline V gene, CDR1 is ENHRY and CDR2 is SYGVKD. The CDR3 DNA sequence: TGTTCCATCAGTGGGTTAGGACTAGCGGGGCCCTACAATGAGCAGTTCTTC. It encodes CSISGLGLAGPYNEQFF.

This clonotype was observed a few times. V and J are TRBV7-2 and TRBJ2-7, with 7 nucleotides matching TRBD1. Looked up from germline, CDR1 is SGHTA and CDR2 is FQGNSA. This CDR3 contains 15 residues. V lost 1 base, J lost 2 bases, and 5 bases stayed unmatched. As DNA, the CDR3 is TGTGCCAGCAGCTTAGGGGCAGGGGGTGCCTACGAGCAGTACTTC. Residues: CASSLGAGGAYEQYF.